One sample yielded the 22 T cell receptor beta chains listed below, sequenced in a study of control samples from healthy donors and cancer patients. TCRdb's table, derived via immunoSEQ multiplex PCR, lists solely in-frame clones and lacks some. Of about 130,000 clones detected, approximately 90% appear once; the ten largest clones hold 2% to 2.5%. Sequenced material: blood. The source of these receptors is a man aged 18 to 30 in good health.

The chain has TRBV2 and TRBJ1-1; D may be TRBD1 (6 bases). Trimming removed 5 bases at V and 1 base at J, with 8 bases between. The germline CDR1 and CDR2 sequences are SNHLY and FYNNEI. The CDR3 is 13 amino acids. In DNA form, the CDR3 reads TGTGCCAGCAGTACGACAGGGAACACTGAAGCTTTCTTT. This gives the protein CASSTTGNTEAFF.

The V and J genes are TRBV15 and TRBJ2-7; 7 nucleotides line up with TRBD1. Germline loops: CDR1 LNHNV, CDR2 YYDKDF (reference sequence). The CDR3 has 13 amino acids. V shed 3 bases, J shed 5 bases, and the junction held 4 bases outside the gene matches. This chain's CDR3 is CATSSRTGDEQYV. The CDR3 nucleotides are TGTGCCACCAGCAGCCGCACAGGGGACGAGCAGTACGTC.

The rearrangement joins TRBV4-1 to TRBJ1-4; D possibly corresponds to TRBD1 (5 bases). The CDR3 is 15 amino acids. V dropped 4 bases and J dropped 2 bases, with 11 bases sitting between them. Germline V lookup: CDR1 MGHRA, CDR2 YSYEKL. This chain's CDR3 is CASSRPGTTNEKLFF. CDR3 in DNA: TGCGCCAGCAGCCGTCCAGGGACCACTAATGAAAAACTGTTTTTT.

The rearrangement links TRBV30 to TRBJ2-5; 7 bases are shared with TRBD1. Germline V gene lookup returns CDR1 GTSNPN and CDR2 SVGIG (reference sequence). The CDR3 sequence is 13 residues long. The J segment lost 7 bases and the V segment lost 3 bases, leaving 8 bases of the junction unmatched. CDR3: CAWRATGAGTQYF. Here the CDR3 DNA reads TGTGCCTGGAGGGCTACAGGGGCCGGGACCCAGTACTTC.

The V call is TRBV11-1, the J call TRBJ2-5; D not certain. This CDR3 has 14 amino acids. V dropped 2 bases and J dropped 1 base, with 8 bases sitting between them. From germline, CDR1 is SGHAT and CDR2 FQDESV (reference sequence). The DNA for the CDR3 is TGTGCCAGCAGCTTAATAGGCGGCCAAGAGACCCAGTACTTC. Translating gives CASSLIGGQETQYF.

The chain links TRBV4-1 to TRBJ2-2; 12 positions match TRBD2. J lost 3 bases, V lost 4 bases, and 3 bases had no gene match. CDR1 is MGHRA and CDR2 is YSYEKL in the germline V gene. CDR3 length equals 16 residues. The DNA for the CDR3 is TGCGCCAGCAGCCGAGGACTAGCGGGATACACCGGGGAGCTGTTTTTT. Amino acid sequence: CASSRGLAGYTGELFF.

This clone appeared once. The chain has TRBV18 and TRBJ2-5; either TRBD1 or TRBD2 may fit D (5 bases each). With 2 bases removed from V and 1 base from J, the gap between germline ends came to 14 bases. Germline-derived CDR1 and CDR2 are KGHSH and LQKENI. The CDR3 has 16 amino acids. The CDR3 is CASSPVHTGTQETQYF. The CDR3 DNA is TGTGCCAGCTCACCAGTTCATACCGGGACCCAAGAGACCCAGTACTTC.

The chain employs TRBV3-1 (or the pseudogene TRBV3-2) and TRBJ2-1; D is perhaps TRBD2 (6 bases). The germline CDR1 and CDR2 sequences are LGHDT and YNNKEL (reference sequence). V dropped 4 bases and J dropped 4 bases, with 11 bases sitting between them. This CDR3 region has 14 residues. The CDR3 spells CASSPSGPYNEQFF. In nucleotides, the CDR3 is TGTGCCAGCAGCCCAAGCGGGCCTTACAATGAGCAGTTCTTC.

The V gene is TRBV28, the J gene TRBJ1-1, with no clear D. Germline CDR1 and CDR2: MDHEN and SYDVKM. The V gene lost 7 bases and the J gene lost 1 base, with 4 bases spanning the gap. The CDR3 totals 11 residues. CDR3 DNA sequence: TGTGCCAGCACCCGGAACACTGAAGCTTTCTTT. It codes for CASTRNTEAFF.

The chain carries TRBV19 and TRBJ1-5; possibly TRBD1 for D (5 bases). The CDR3 loop spans 14 amino acids. CDR1 is LNHDA, CDR2 SQIVND, per germline (reference sequence). With 3 bases removed from V and 11 bases from J, the gap between germline ends came to 17 bases. CDR3 region: CASSIGRGIRAQHF. Here the CDR3 DNA reads TGTGCCAGTAGTATCGGGCGGGGAATCAGGGCCCAGCATTTT.

This sequence joins TRBV4-1 and TRBJ2-7, with 9 bases that match TRBD1. This CDR3 contains 15 residues. V was clipped by 3 bases and J by 7 bases; unmatched bases: 10. CDR1 MGHRA and CDR2 YSYEKL come from the germline V gene. CDR3 residues: CASSQNRDRVSEQYF. The CDR3 coding sequence is TGCGCCAGCAGCCAGAATAGGGACAGGGTTTCTGAGCAGTACTTC.

The chain carries TRBV30 and TRBJ2-7; 9 bases are a match to TRBD2. Germline V CDR1 and CDR2: GTSNPN, SVGIG (reference sequence). The CDR3 runs 14 residues. With 3 bases clipped from V and 3 bases from J, the junction kept 6 bases outside the gene matches. CDR3 in DNA: TGTGCCTGGAGCGCGGGACTAGCTGGCTACGAGCAGTACTTC. Translated: CAWSAGLAGYEQYF.

The V and J genes are TRBV7-9 and TRBJ2-7; 9 bases map to TRBD1. Germline V CDR1 and CDR2: SEHNR, FQNEAQ (reference sequence). This CDR3 region has 15 residues. Losses at the gene ends were 4 bases for V and 5 bases for J; bases not matched to a gene: 9. Here the CDR3 reads CASSSTGTGSHEQYF. The CDR3 coding sequence is TGTGCCAGCAGCTCGACCGGGACAGGGTCCCACGAGCAGTACTTC. The variable domain in full, completed from reference TRBV7-9 and TRBJ2-7, reads DTGVSQNPRHKITKRGQNVTFRCDPISEHNRLYWYRQTLGQGPEFLTYFQNEAQLEKSRLLSDRFSAERPKGSFSTLEIQRTEQGDSAMYLCASSSTGTGSHEQYFGPGTRLTVT.

The chain combines TRBV12-3 or TRBV12-4 with TRBJ1-2, with 9 positions matching TRBD1. With V trimmed by 7 bases and J by 14 bases, 11 bases remained unmatched. The CDR3 contains 12 residues. CDR3 bases: TGTGCCAGCATCCCGGGACAGGGTGTAGGTACCTTC. Translation: CASIPGQGVGTF.

V gene TRBV9 combines with J gene TRBJ2-5; D not resolved. The CDR3 loop spans 14 amino acids. Germline V CDR1 and CDR2: SGDLS, YYNGEE. Trimming took 4 bases from V and 5 from J, leaving 15 bases between them. CDR3 coding DNA: TGTGCCAGCAGCCCATCATGGGCTGCGGAGACCCAGTACTTC. Protein sequence: CASSPSWAAETQYF.

The chain uses TRBV5-5 and TRBJ1-1; D is ambiguous. Trimming shortened V by 0 bases and J by 11 bases, and 11 bases separated the two germline ends. The germline CDR1 and CDR2 sequences are SGHKS and YYEKEE (reference sequence). The CDR3 runs 12 residues. CDR3 DNA: TGTGCCAGCAGCTTGGTCTCTGGTAGGGCTTTCTTT. It specifies CASSLVSGRAFF.

The chain recombines TRBV2 with TRBJ1-2; maybe TRBD1 (5 bases). The CDR3 is 12 amino acids. The V and J ends lost 3 bases and 8 bases respectively, with 10 bases between them. Looked up from germline, CDR1 is SNHLY and CDR2 is FYNNEI. The CDR3 loop is CASSDPGAGYTF. In nucleotides, the CDR3 is TGTGCCAGCAGTGATCCCGGGGCGGGCTACACCTTC. The complete variable domain, with remaining parts taken from reference TRBV2 and TRBJ1-2, reads EPEVTQTPSHQVTQMGQEVILRCVPISNHLYFYWYRQILGQKVEFLVSFYNNEISEKSEIFDDQFSVERPDGSNFTLKIRSTKLEDSAMYFCASSDPGAGYTFGSGTRLTVV.

This clone was seen a handful of times. This sequence joins TRBV29-1 and TRBJ1-5; unclear D gene. V lost 4 bases to trimming and J lost 4 bases, with 11 bases between them. The CDR3 has 13 amino acids. In germline, CDR1 is SQVTM, CDR2 ANQGSEA. The DNA of the CDR3 is TGCAGCGTTGGAGCGGGGATTAATCAGCCCCAGCATTTT. Its protein is CSVGAGINQPQHF.

This chain links TRBV5-1 with TRBJ2-3; 11 nucleotides agree with TRBD2. The CDR3 covers 16 residues. Germline CDR1 SGHRS, CDR2 YFSETQ. Losses at the gene ends were 1 base for V and 6 bases for J; bases not matched to a gene: 7. CDR3 coding DNA: TGCGCCAGCAGCTTGATTTTACTAGCGGGAGTGGATACGCAGTATTTT. Protein product: CASSLILLAGVDTQYF.

J is TRBJ2-3 and V is TRBV15, with D possibly matching TRBD2 (5 bases). The CDR3 consists of 14 residues. Trimming shortened V by 4 bases and J by 9 bases, and 17 bases separated the two germline ends. Germline V gives CDR1 LNHNV, CDR2 YYDKDF (reference sequence). The CDR3 sequence: CATSMGSGRGTQYF. CDR3 nucleotide sequence: TGTGCCACCAGCATGGGATCCGGACGGGGAACGCAGTATTTT.

The chain recombines TRBV19 with TRBJ2-7; 9 bases line up with TRBD1. The junction had 5 bases not matched to a gene; V was cut back by 2 bases and J by 6 bases. The CDR3 length is 14 residues. Germline lookup yields CDR1 LNHDA and CDR2 SQIVND (reference sequence). CDR3 sequence (DNA): TGTGCCAGTAGTATAAGGACAGGGGCTTCCGAGCAGTACGTC. Amino acid sequence: CASSIRTGASEQYV.

The chain recombines TRBV30 with TRBJ1-3, with D possibly being TRBD1 (5 bases). The CDR3 has 14 residues. V dropped 4 bases and J dropped 0 bases, with 10 bases sitting between them. The germline V gene encodes CDR1 GTSNPN and CDR2 SVGIG (reference sequence). The CDR3 here is CAWMGPTSGNTIYF. CDR3 nucleotides: TGTGCCTGGATGGGACCGACCTCTGGAAACACCATATATTTT.